This section outlines one T cell receptor beta chain sequence together with its context. The antigen is undetermined. This sample stems from a study of cytomegalovirus exposure and HLA in healthy donors. Study-level information: Early released data comprised around 85 million unique TCRs from HLA-typed donors.

General study points: Segments of the TCR beta V type were, in most cases, productive about 87% or about 30% of the time in an earlier analysis. HLA restriction was apparent for most CMV-associated TCR beta chains in a later analysis. Researchers left out some V segments, among them TRBV6-2 and TRBV6-3, as indistinguishable.

Primers: 60 Vbeta forward and 13 Jbeta reverse. Method: immunoSEQ multiplex PCR; TCRdb's copy keeps in-frame clones and lacks some. The top ten hold 1.9% of the sample, which has roughly 120,000 clones, less than 80% seen once. Germline V gives CDR1 LGHNT, CDR2 FRNRAP. The CDR3 length is 12 residues. With 6 bases removed from V and 9 bases from J, the gap between germline ends came to 12 bases. The TCR comes from a man aged 45-65 years in good health and CMV-seronegative. The sample was PBMCs. The gene calls are TRBV12-5 and TRBJ2-1, with no clear D. CDR3 nucleotides: TGTGCTAGTGGGCGAGCGCTCTCTGAGCAGTTCTTC. It encodes CASGRALSEQFF.